This T cell receptor (beta chain) was identified during a study of cytomegalovirus exposure and HLA in healthy donors. General study points: Some V segments, including TRBV6-2 and TRBV6-3, were excluded as indistinguishable. Reported findings show TCR beta sequences accurately forecast HLA-A and HLA-B alleles in most subjects. Association of a missense DCLRE1C variant with TCR beta V- and J-gene trimming was reported in a later analysis.

Germline V gene data show CDR1 as SGHDT and CDR2 as YYEEEE. Trimming removed 0 bases from V and 8 bases from J, with 6 bases in between. The CDR3 runs 12 residues. Points on this clone: Its target is not known.

A multiplex PCR was run with 60 Vbeta primers and 13 Jbeta primers. In the authors' methods: The count from a later analysis was some 80 million unique TCR beta chains, around 11 million of them shared. The protocol was immunoSEQ multiplex PCR, while the TCRdb copy is restricted to in-frame clones and leaves out a portion. V and J calls and clone size follow that table, whereas D and trimming were derived from the DNA. The sample holds roughly 150,000 clones, approximately 70% seen once. J is TRBJ2-1 and V is TRBV5-6; D gene uncertain. The source of this sequence is a human donor in good health. Specimen: PBMCs. The CDR3 coding sequence is TGTGCCAGCAGCTTGGGGAGCTATGAGCAGTTCTTC. It specifies CASSLGSYEQFF.